The 27 T cell receptor beta chains listed next were all sequenced from one sample in a study of radiation and T cells in renal cell carcinoma. The time point: baseline pretreatment blood. Treatment here: 15 Gy SBRT to primary tumor, nephrectomy 4 weeks later. Using immunoSEQ multiplex PCR, the repertoire was profiled, and TCRdb retains in-frame clones only, with some absent. The table has 150,000 or so clones, 70% to 90% seen once. Sequencing used blood, obtained from a patient whose treatment included radiotherapy and nephrectomy. The receptors originated from a woman aged 45-65 years with renal cell carcinoma.

The genes are TRBV5-4 and TRBJ2-7, with 7 bases that match TRBD1. Germline loops: CDR1 SGHNT, CDR2 YYREEE (reference sequence). The CDR3 runs to 15 residues. V was clipped by 5 bases and J by 0 bases; unmatched bases: 8. The CDR3 loop reads CASSQDRRSSYEQYF. The CDR3 DNA is TGTGCCAGCAGTCAGGACAGGAGGAGCTCCTACGAGCAGTACTTC. The full variable domain, with the rest looked up from reference TRBV5-4 and TRBJ2-7, is ETGVTQSPTHLIKTRGQQVTLRCSSQSGHNTVSWYQQALGQGPQFIFQYYREEENGRGNFPPRFSGLQFPNYSSELNVNALELDDSALYLCASSQDRRSSYEQYFGPGTRLTVT.

This sequence joins TRBV19 and TRBJ2-2; D is ambiguous. This CDR3 has 14 residues. V was shortened by 5 bases and J by 3 bases, with 10 bases between the two germline ends. Germline CDR1 LNHDA, CDR2 SQIVND (reference sequence). The CDR3 DNA reads TGTGCCAGTAGTCCACAGACCCACACCGGGGAGCTGTTTTTT. Translation: CASSPQTHTGELFF.

This chain joins TRBV7-9 and TRBJ2-7, with a tentative D call TRBD1 (5 bases). This CDR3 has 16 residues. Trimming shortened V by 2 bases and J by 2 bases, and 16 bases separated the two germline ends. Per the germline V gene, CDR1 is SEHNR and CDR2 is FQNEAQ (reference sequence). The CDR3 bases are TGTGCCAGCAGCTTAATAGTTGGCAAGACAGCCTACGAGCAGTACTTC. This translates into CASSLIVGKTAYEQYF.

Notes on this clone: Mismatch with germline at one junction end may stem from a read error. The chain joins TRBV6-5 to TRBJ2-7, with D unresolved. The germline V gene has CDR1 MNHEY and CDR2 SVGAGI. The CDR3 length is 13 residues. The CDR3 protein is CASSYSISGPYRF. The DNA for the CDR3 is TGTGCCAGCAGTTACTCGATCTCCGGACCCTATCGGTTC.

This sequence joins TRBV19 and TRBJ1-1; the match to TRBD1 covers 8 bases. Trimming took 10 bases from V and 4 from J; bases not matched to a gene: 11. CDR1 and CDR2 (germline): LNHDA, SQIVND (reference sequence). The CDR3 is 14 amino acids. The CDR3 is CATGQGVRGTEAFF. CDR3 nucleotide sequence: TGTGCCACCGGACAGGGCGTTCGTGGCACTGAAGCTTTCTTT.

The CDR3 reads CASSSGTGFHEQYF. DNA of the CDR3: TGTGCCAGCAGCTCCGGGACAGGGTTCCACGAGCAGTACTTC. This rearrangement joins TRBV6-5 to TRBJ2-7; TRBD1 matches 9 bases. Germline lookup yields CDR1 MNHEY and CDR2 SVGAGI. The ends lost 6 bases at V and 5 bases at J; junction bases unmatched: 8. The CDR3 consists of 14 residues.

There are a few counts of this clone. The CDR3 loop is CASSPDPDNQPQHF. In DNA form, the CDR3 reads TGTGCCAGCAGCCCCGACCCTGACAATCAGCCCCAGCATTTT. The rearrangement uses TRBV7-2 and TRBJ1-5; D call uncertain. Germline assignment: CDR1 SGHTA and CDR2 FQGNSA. The V end lost 5 bases, the J end lost 3 bases, and 11 bases lay between the germline ends. There are 14 residues in the CDR3.

This chain connects TRBV9 to TRBJ1-2, with 12 bases that match TRBD1. Germline values: CDR1 SGDLS, CDR2 YYNGEE. CDR3 length: 15 amino acids. The J segment lost 8 bases and the V segment lost 4 bases, leaving 9 bases of the junction unmatched. The CDR3: CASSPTGQGAEGYTF. CDR3 DNA sequence: TGTGCCAGCAGCCCTACGGGACAGGGGGCGGAGGGCTACACCTTC.

The V call is TRBV10-3, the J call TRBJ2-7, with 7 positions matching TRBD2. Germline-derived CDR1 and CDR2 are ENHRY and SYGVKD. With V trimmed by 4 bases and J by 1 base, 1 base remained unmatched. The CDR3 contains 13 residues. CDR3 residues: CAISVAGSYEQYF. CDR3 sequence (DNA): TGTGCCATCAGTGTAGCGGGTTCCTACGAGCAGTACTTC.

The V gene is TRBV6-6, the J gene TRBJ2-7, with 7 bases fitting TRBD2. The CDR3 totals 13 residues. Trimming removed 6 bases from V and 8 bases from J; junction bases left unmatched: 10. Looked up from germline, CDR1 is MNHNY and CDR2 is SVGAGI (reference sequence). The CDR3, as DNA: TGTGCCAGCAGAATAATAAGCGGGGCTAAGCAGTACTTC. It codes for CASRIISGAKQYF.

V is TRBV7-9 and J is TRBJ1-1; D unclear. Trimming took 6 bases from V and 4 from J, leaving 12 bases between them. Per the germline V gene, CDR1 is SEHNR and CDR2 is FQNEAQ (reference sequence). The CDR3 contains 13 residues. CDR3 amino acids: CASSPGFGTEAFF. The CDR3 DNA is TGTGCCAGCAGTCCCGGTTTCGGCACTGAAGCTTTCTTT.

This sequence joins TRBV11-3 and TRBJ2-2; D is tentatively TRBD1 or TRBD2 (6 bases each). The germline V gene encodes CDR1 SGHNT and CDR2 YENEEA. The CDR3 has 14 residues. V lost 0 bases to trimming and J lost 9 bases, with 11 bases between them. CDR3 sequence reads: CASSLDPGARELFF. The CDR3 DNA is TGTGCCAGCAGCTTAGATCCGGGGGCGCGGGAGCTGTTTTTT.

There are a few counts of this clone. The chain links TRBV9 to TRBJ1-5; D may be TRBD1 (5 bases). The germline V gene encodes CDR1 SGDLS and CDR2 YYNGEE. This CDR3 spans 15 amino acids. Trimming cost V 0 bases and J 1 base, with 8 bases left between them. The CDR3 DNA follows: TGTGCCAGCAGCGTAGCAGGGATGAGCAATCAGCCCCAGCATTTT. It specifies CASSVAGMSNQPQHF.

The chain has TRBV5-1 and TRBJ1-5; a weak D match, TRBD1 (6 bases). V lost 4 bases and J 5 bases, leaving 10 bases between the germline ends. The CDR3 is 13 amino acids. In germline, CDR1 is SGHRS, CDR2 YFSETQ. The CDR3 coding sequence is TGCGCCAGCAGCCGGGACATTGATCAGCCCCAGCATTTT. It yields the protein CASSRDIDQPQHF.

The rearrangement joins TRBV7-2 to TRBJ1-5; D not resolved. Germline V gene data show CDR1 as SGHTA and CDR2 as FQGNSA. The CDR3 has 15 residues. The V end lost 3 bases, the J end lost 4 bases, and 13 bases lay between the germline ends. Here the CDR3 reads CASSFDSGFNQPQHF. CDR3 nucleotides: TGTGCCAGCAGCTTCGACTCGGGGTTTAATCAGCCCCAGCATTTT. The complete variable domain, with remaining parts taken from reference TRBV7-2 and TRBJ1-5, reads GAGVSQSPSNKVTEKGKDVELRCDPISGHTALYWYRQSLGQGLEFLIYFQGNSAPDKSGLPSDRFSAERTGGSVSTLTIQRTQQEDSAVYLCASSFDSGFNQPQHFGDGTRLSIL.

This sequence joins TRBV11-3 and TRBJ1-6; D gene ambiguous. This CDR3 contains 13 residues. Germline values: CDR1 SGHNT, CDR2 YENEEA. Trimming took off 6 bases at V and 9 bases at J, with 12 bases between the two ends. DNA for the CDR3: TGTGCCAGCAGGATCCCGCGGGGTTCACCCCTCCACTTT. The encoded protein is CASRIPRGSPLHF.

This chain links TRBV28 with TRBJ1-2, with D unclear. Germline V lookup: CDR1 MDHEN, CDR2 SYDVKM. V was shortened by 5 bases and J by 4 bases, with 8 bases between the two germline ends. The CDR3 sequence is 12 residues long. The CDR3 DNA is TGTGCCAGCAGTAAGGGAATCTATGGCTACACCTTC. Its translation is CASSKGIYGYTF.

V is TRBV6-1 and J is TRBJ2-3; TRBD2 is a possible D gene (6 bases). CDR1 is MNHNS and CDR2 is SASEGT in the germline V gene. Trimming left V 0 bases short and J 11 bases short, with 15 bases between. The CDR3 extends over 14 amino acids. The CDR3 reads CASSEAFSSGGQYF. CDR3 nucleotide sequence: TGTGCCAGCAGTGAAGCCTTCAGTTCCGGGGGGCAGTATTTT.

The rearrangement joins TRBV6-6 to TRBJ1-4; 10 bases line up with TRBD1. The ends lost 7 bases at V and 3 bases at J; junction bases unmatched: 5. The germline V gene encodes CDR1 MNHNY and CDR2 SVGAGI (reference sequence). CDR3 size: 15 residues. The CDR3 nucleotides read TGTGCCAGCAAACGGGACAGGGGTCCTAATGAAAAACTGTTTTTT. This encodes CASKRDRGPNEKLFF.

This chain joins TRBV7-9 and TRBJ2-5, with 11 bases aligning to TRBD2. After removal of 9 bases from V and 5 bases from J, the junction contained 8 bases not matched to a gene. CDR3 length: 14 residues. The germline CDR1 and CDR2 sequences are SEHNR and FQNEAQ (reference sequence). DNA for the CDR3: TGTGCCAGTCGTAGCGGGGGGGCATTCGAGACCCAGTACTTC. This sequence encodes CASRSGGAFETQYF.

The V and J genes are TRBV25-1 and TRBJ1-5; the D is unclear. The CDR3 contains 13 residues. The germline gives CDR1 MGHDK, CDR2 SYGVNS. Trimming cost V 1 base and J 4 bases, with 5 bases left between them. CDR3 bases: TGTGCCAGCAGTGAATCGGGGAATCAGCCCCAGCATTTT. This translates into CASSESGNQPQHF.

The rearrangement links TRBV6-1 to TRBJ2-5; D is possibly TRBD1 (6 bases). The CDR3 consists of 14 residues. The V and J ends lost 0 bases and 6 bases respectively, with 11 bases between them. Germline assignment: CDR1 MNHNS and CDR2 SASEGT. CDR3 DNA sequence: TGTGCCAGCAGTGAAGCCCAGGGGCGACAGACCCAGTACTTC. Residues: CASSEAQGRQTQYF.

The CDR3 here is CASSLAHGGGTDTQYF. CDR3 in DNA: TGTGCCAGCAGCTTAGCTCACGGGGGGGGCACAGATACGCAGTATTTT. The gene calls are TRBV11-2 and TRBJ2-3; 8 positions match TRBD2. Germline V gene lookup returns CDR1 SGHAT and CDR2 FQNNGV. This CDR3 has 16 residues. J was trimmed by 1 base and V by 1 base; bases with no gene match: 4.

This sequence joins TRBV18 and TRBJ2-2; perhaps D is TRBD1 or TRBD2 (5 bases each). Germline V gene sequence: CDR1 KGHSH, CDR2 LQKENI. The V gene lost 4 bases and the J gene lost 7 bases, with 19 bases spanning the gap. The CDR3 runs 16 residues. DNA for the CDR3: TGTGCCAGCTCACTATCGGGACCGACGGTAAACGGGGAGCTGTTTTTT. Residues: CASSLSGPTVNGELFF.

This rearrangement joins TRBV11-3 to TRBJ1-1; D may be TRBD1 (5 bases). This CDR3 is built from 13 residues. The V end was cut by 5 bases, the J end by 11 bases, with 18 bases between. The V gene's germline CDR1 is SGHNT and CDR2 YENEEA. CDR3 sequence reads: CASSAGLSTRAFF. The CDR3 coding sequence is TGTGCCAGCAGCGCGGGACTCTCTACCAGGGCTTTCTTT.

CDR3 sequence (DNA): TGTGCCAGCAGCGATAGTGTGGACAGGGGGTATGGCTACACCTTC. Translated: CASSDSVDRGYGYTF. The chain is built from TRBV9 and TRBJ1-2, with 10 bases lining up with TRBD1. V shed 3 bases, J shed 5 bases, and the junction held 7 bases outside the gene matches. This CDR3 has 15 residues. CDR1 SGDLS and CDR2 YYNGEE come from the germline V gene. Variable domain in full (rest from reference TRBV9 and TRBJ1-2): DSGVTQTPKHLITATGQRVTLRCSPRSGDLSVYWYQQSLDQGLQFLIQYYNGEERAKGNILERFSAQQFPDLHSELNLSSLELGDSALYFCASSDSVDRGYGYTFGSGTRLTVV.

This clone was counted only a few times. V is TRBV15 and J is TRBJ1-3; D remains ambiguous. Trimming cost V 0 bases and J 1 base, with 1 base left between them. This CDR3 is 13 amino acids long. Germline CDR1 reads LNHNV; CDR2 reads YYDKDF (reference sequence). The chain's CDR3 is CATSRDSGNTIYF. CDR3 DNA sequence: TGTGCCACCAGCAGAGATTCTGGAAACACCATATATTTT.